This TCR beta chain was found in a study of T cell repertoires in cytomegalovirus infection. Whole-study context: Indications of both CMV infection and matching HLA type were provided by public TCR beta signatures.

This CDR3 has 17 residues. The germline V gene has CDR1 SGHVS and CDR2 FQNEAQ. V lost 5 bases to trimming and J lost 10 bases, with 24 bases between them. TCRdb itself ran the reads through MiXCR, one entry per CDR3 protein. The table has hundreds of thousands of distinct CDR3 sequences, 35% to 45% seen once; the top ten hold 2.8%. Study-level results: Of the TCR beta families, the public ones yielded a cumulative frequency that identified carriers of CMV plus the relevant HLA. HLA-C-restricted CMV-specific TCR beta clonotypes prevailed in the ex vivo response.

Remarks on this clonotype: Its antigen is not identified. A read error may explain this, as a much larger clone is one base away.

The sequencing input was PBMCs. The chain has TRBV7-8 and TRBJ1-6; D may be TRBD1 (5 bases). The receptor was isolated from a human donor in good health (CMV status not recorded). Some clones in this sample may be carry-over from other donors' samples. CDR3 sequence: CASSLSIRAHSGSPLHF. The CDR3 nucleotides read TGTGCCAGCAGCCTAAGTATCCGGGCCCACTCAGGGTCACCCCTCCACTTT. Complete variable domain (other parts from reference TRBV7-8 and TRBJ1-6): GAGVSQSPRYKVAKRGQDVALRCDPISGHVSLFWYQQALGQGPEFLTYFQNEAQLDKSGLPSDRFFAERPEGSVSTLKIQRTQQEDSAVYLCASSLSIRAHSGSPLHFGNGTRLTVT.